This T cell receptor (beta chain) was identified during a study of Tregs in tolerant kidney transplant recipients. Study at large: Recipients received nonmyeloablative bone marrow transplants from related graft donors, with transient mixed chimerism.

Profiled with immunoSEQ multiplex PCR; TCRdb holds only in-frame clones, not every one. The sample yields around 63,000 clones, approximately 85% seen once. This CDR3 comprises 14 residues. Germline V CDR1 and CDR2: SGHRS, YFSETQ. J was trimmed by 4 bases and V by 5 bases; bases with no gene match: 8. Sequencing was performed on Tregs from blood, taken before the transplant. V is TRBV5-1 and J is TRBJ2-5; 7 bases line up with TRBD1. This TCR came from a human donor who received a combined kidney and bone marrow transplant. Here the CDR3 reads CASRRGLQGETQYF. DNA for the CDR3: TGCGCCAGCAGAAGGGGGCTCCAGGGAGAGACCCAGTACTTC.